The 17 T cell receptor beta chains given below trace back to one sample, sequenced in a study of T cell responses to AZD1222 COVID-19 vaccine. The table came from immunoSEQ multiplex PCR; TCRdb's copy has only in-frame clones and leaves some out. The sample lists roughly 120,000 clones, approximately 94% occurring once. Sequencing used peripheral blood, obtained 28 days after the second AZD1222 dose. The origin of the receptors is an adult who received the AZD1222 COVID-19 vaccine.

The chain is built from TRBV27 and TRBJ1-2, with 10 bases matching TRBD1. Germline V CDR1 and CDR2: MNHEY, SMNVEV (reference sequence). CDR3 size: 16 residues. Germline trimming cut 1 base from V and 4 bases from J; bases unmatched to any gene: 6. The DNA of the CDR3 is TGTGCCAGCAGTTTATTGGGGGACAGGGGCCCCTATGGCTACACCTTC. Protein sequence: CASSLLGDRGPYGYTF.

This clone was recorded only once. The rearrangement links TRBV24-1 to TRBJ2-7; D may be TRBD2 (7 bases). This CDR3 contains 14 residues. V lost 3 bases, J lost 2 bases, and 10 bases lay in between. Germline lookup yields CDR1 KGHDR and CDR2 SFDVKD. The CDR3 loop reads CATSDRGATYEQYF. CDR3 sequence (DNA): TGTGCCACCAGTGATCGGGGGGCCACCTACGAGCAGTACTTC.

The V and J genes are TRBV11-1 and TRBJ1-6; unclear D gene. CDR3 length: 16 residues. Germline V CDR1 and CDR2: SGHAT, FQDESV (reference sequence). Trimming left V 5 bases short and J 10 bases short, with 21 bases between. CDR3 residues: CASSITMGSVKSPLHF. CDR3 nucleotide sequence: TGTGCCAGCAGCATTACTATGGGTTCTGTAAAATCACCCCTCCACTTT.

This sequence joins TRBV13 and TRBJ1-3; D gene unclear. The V end was cut by 5 bases, the J end by 1 base, with 9 bases between. Per the germline V gene, CDR1 is PRHDT and CDR2 is FYEKMQ (reference sequence). The CDR3 covers 14 residues. The CDR3, as DNA: TGTGCCAGCAGCCCGGCACCTTCTGGAAACACCATATATTTT. This encodes CASSPAPSGNTIYF.

This chain connects TRBV3-1 (or the pseudogene TRBV3-2) to TRBJ2-1; a possible D gene is TRBD2 (5 bases). The CDR3 runs 15 residues. Germline CDR1 reads LGHDT; CDR2 reads YNNKEL (reference sequence). V was pared by 3 bases and J by 10 bases, with 19 bases between. CDR3 bases: TGTGCCAGCAGCCACCCCCCGGGAACACTACTCGAGCAGTTCTTC. Translating it yields CASSHPPGTLLEQFF.

This clone appeared once. This chain joins TRBV3-1 (or the pseudogene TRBV3-2) and TRBJ2-3, with D maybe TRBD2 (6 bases). The V gene's germline CDR1 is LGHDT and CDR2 YNNKEL (reference sequence). With 8 bases removed from V and 0 bases from J, the gap between germline ends came to 12 bases. The CDR3 sequence is 14 residues long. The CDR3 spells CASGGGFSTDTQYF. CDR3 sequence (DNA): TGTGCCAGCGGGGGAGGATTTAGCACAGATACGCAGTATTTT.

V gene TRBV5-5 combines with J gene TRBJ1-6; the match to TRBD1 covers 8 bases. Germline CDR1 reads SGHKS; CDR2 reads YYEKEE (reference sequence). The CDR3 covers 15 residues. Germline trimming cut 6 bases from V and 8 bases from J; bases unmatched to any gene: 10. The CDR3 sequence is CASTTIQGVHSPLHF. CDR3 bases: TGTGCCAGCACCACTATACAGGGGGTTCATTCACCCCTCCACTTT.

The chain is built from TRBV30 and TRBJ1-6, with D hard to call. V was shortened by 4 bases and J by 9 bases, with 7 bases between the two germline ends. Germline V gives CDR1 GTSNPN, CDR2 SVGIG (reference sequence). This CDR3 has 11 amino acids. CDR3 DNA: TGTGCCTGGACCTCCTCTTCACCCCTCCACTTT. This translates into CAWTSSSPLHF.

The CDR3 region has the DNA TGTGCCAGCAGTGAAGAAGACAGGGGGCCTTTGAAACTGTTTTTT. It is translated as CASSEEDRGPLKLFF. This chain connects TRBV6-1 to TRBJ1-4; the match to TRBD1 covers 10 bases. This CDR3 has 15 residues. The germline gives CDR1 MNHNS, CDR2 SASEGT. With 1 base clipped from V and 11 bases from J, the junction kept 7 bases outside the gene matches.

The rearrangement links TRBV6-5 to TRBJ1-1; TRBD1 might be the D (5 bases). Germline assignment: CDR1 MNHEY and CDR2 SVGAGI. V lost 10 bases and J lost 1, with 16 bases in between. There are 14 residues in the CDR3. The CDR3 here is CATADFGTNTEAFF. CDR3 nucleotides: TGTGCCACCGCCGATTTTGGGACGAACACTGAAGCTTTCTTT.

This clone has just one count. This chain uses TRBV20-1 with TRBJ2-7; possibly TRBD2 for D (5 bases). V lost 3 bases to trimming and J lost 3 bases, with 12 bases between them. The CDR3 covers 13 residues. Germline CDR1 reads DFQATT; CDR2 reads SNEGSKA (reference sequence). CDR3 region: CSASRGQNYEQYF. In nucleotides, the CDR3 is TGCAGTGCTAGTCGCGGGCAAAACTACGAGCAGTACTTC.

V is TRBV15 and J is TRBJ1-5, with D possibly TRBD1 on 5 matching bases. Trimming took 1 base from V and 2 from J, leaving 9 bases between them. The germline gives CDR1 LNHNV, CDR2 YYDKDF (reference sequence). The CDR3 runs 15 residues. DNA of the CDR3: TGTGCCACCAGCAGAGTAGGGGCGGGCAATCAGCCCCAGCATTTT. It codes for CATSRVGAGNQPQHF.

The CDR3 coding sequence is TGTGCCAGCAGCTTAAGTGCACGTGCTTCTGAAGCTTTCTTT. Its translation: CASSLSARASEAFF. The rearrangement joins TRBV11-2 to TRBJ1-1; D remains ambiguous. Germline V gene lookup returns CDR1 SGHAT and CDR2 FQNNGV. CDR3 size: 14 residues. V lost 2 bases and J 6 bases, leaving 13 bases between the germline ends.

This chain links TRBV3-1 (or the pseudogene TRBV3-2) with TRBJ2-7; D remains unclear. Germline V gene data show CDR1 as LGHDT and CDR2 as YNNKEL (reference sequence). Trimming pared 1 base from V and 0 bases from J, leaving 7 bases between. The CDR3 extends over 14 amino acids. DNA of the CDR3: TGTGCCAGCAGCCAAGCGACAACCTCCTACGAGCAGTACTTC. It encodes CASSQATTSYEQYF.

This clone was counted between two and nine times. The chain combines TRBV18 with TRBJ1-5, with D possibly matching TRBD1 (6 bases). V was cut by 3 bases and J by 3 bases, with 9 bases left in between. There are 14 residues in the CDR3. CDR1 and CDR2 (germline): KGHSH, LQKENI. CDR3 nucleotides: TGTGCCAGCTCACCCGGGACATCCAATCAGCCCCAGCATTTT. Translated, it gives CASSPGTSNQPQHF.

This clone has more than one count but fewer than ten. V gene TRBV2 combines with J gene TRBJ1-3; 7 bases agree with TRBD1. The CDR3 is made up of 14 amino acids. The germline V gene has CDR1 SNHLY and CDR2 FYNNEI. V was pared by 9 bases and J by 1 base, with 6 bases of the junction left unmatched. The CDR3 loop reads CARSRGDSGNTIYF. CDR3 bases: TGTGCCAGATCCAGGGGGGATTCTGGAAACACCATATATTTT.

The chain recombines TRBV5-1 with TRBJ1-2; a possible D gene is TRBD1 (6 bases). This CDR3 region has 14 residues. V was trimmed by 4 bases and J by 2 bases, leaving 12 bases between them. Germline CDR1 reads SGHRS; CDR2 reads YFSETQ. DNA for the CDR3: TGCGCCAGCAGCCCCAGGGGAGGCAACTATGGCTACACCTTC. Translated, it gives CASSPRGGNYGYTF.